This is a list of T cell receptor beta chains from one sample in a study of response to subunit inactivated influenza vaccine. TCRdb re-called the RT-PCR reads through MiXCR, storing one row per CDR3 protein. The repertoire holds about 700,000 distinct CDR3 sequences, with roughly 14% as singletons. This sample comprised PBMCs from blood, obtained less than 15 days before vaccination. The receptor source for this set is a man aged 50 or older who received an inactivated influenza vaccine. Each CDR3 is given with its conserved first and last residue. Each record gives: V gene, D gene, J gene, clone size, CDR3 DNA, CDR3 protein. A D gene is named only where the DNA matches it firmly. Rows give clone size only sometimes, using once, few, many, or a class for an expanded clone.

TRBV7-3	NA	TRBJ1-1	NA	TGTACCAGCAGCTTGTATGAGGACACTGAAGCTTTCTTT	CTSSLYEDTEAFF
TRBV12-3/TRBV12-4	NA	TRBJ1-1	many	TGTGCCAGCAGTCACCATAGGTCCTGGGATACTGAAGCTTTCTTT	CASSHHRSWDTEAFF
TRBV7-2	NA	TRBJ2-5	many	TGTGCCAGCAGTATCGGTTTGGCGACCCAGTACTTC	CASSIGLATQYF
TRBV4-3	TRBD1	TRBJ2-1	many	TGCGCCAGCAGCCAAGATCGGGACAGGGGTAGCAATGAGCAGTTCTTC	CASSQDRDRGSNEQFF
TRBV4-3	NA	TRBJ2-1	NA	TGCGCCAGCAGCCAAGAATTAAGGAATGAGCAGTTCTTC	CASSQELRNEQFF
TRBV6-5	NA	TRBJ2-5	NA	TGTGCCAGCAGTTACTCGCAGGGTACGACCCAGTACTTC	CASSYSQGTTQYF
TRBV5-1	TRBD2	TRBJ2-7	NA	TGCGCCAGCAGCTGGCTAGCGGGGGAGAATTCCTACGAGCAGTACTTC	CASSWLAGENSYEQYF
TRBV28	TRBD2	TRBJ2-7	NA	TGTGCCAGCGCGACTAGCGGGGCCTACGAGCAGTACTTC	CASATSGAYEQYF
TRBV5-1	NA	TRBJ1-1	few	TGCGCCAGCAGCTTGGGATCCCCGGGGGTCGGGGAAGCTTTCTTT	CASSLGSPGVGEAFF
TRBV29-1	NA	TRBJ1-1	many	TGCAGCGTTGTGGGGGCGCGGAACACTGAAGCTTTCTTT	CSVVGARNTEAFF
TRBV9	NA	TRBJ2-2	NA	TGTGCCAGCACAACCCGGGGGCAAACCGGGGAGCTGTTTTTT	CASTTRGQTGELFF
TRBV20-1	NA	TRBJ1-4	NA	TGCAGTGCTAGAAGACAGACTTTGGGCGAAAAACTGTTTTTT	CSARRQTLGEKLFF
TRBV28	NA	TRBJ1-2	few	TGTGCCAGCAGTTTTTTCCCAGAGTTTGGCTACACCTTC	CASSFFPEFGYTF
TRBV4-2	NA	TRBJ2-5	NA	TGTGCCAGCAGCCCCCGCGGGGAGGTGCGGGAGACCCAGTACTTC	CASSPRGEVRETQYF
TRBV7-9	NA	TRBJ1-2	NA	TGTGCCAGCAGCCCTCTCTCTGGCCGGGGGGACTATGGCTACACCTTC	CASSPLSGRGDYGYTF
TRBV20-1	NA	TRBJ2-1	many	TGCAGTGCTAGAGATCGGTCCCGGTCCCGCTACAATGAGCAGTTCTTC	CSARDRSRSRYNEQFF
TRBV15	NA	TRBJ2-1	many	TGTGCCACCAGCAGAGATCTTGAGGGGTGGAATGAGCAGTTCTTC	CATSRDLEGWNEQFF
TRBV12-3/TRBV12-4	NA	TRBJ2-1	few	TGTGCCAGCAGTTCCGCTCCCTCCGGACGAGAGCAGTTCTTC	CASSSAPSGREQFF
TRBV12-3/TRBV12-4	NA	TRBJ1-3	few	TGTGCCAGCAGTTTATTCGGGGCGCGCTCTGGAAACACCATATATTTT	CASSLFGARSGNTIYF
TRBV24-1	NA	TRBJ2-3	NA	TGTGCCACCAGCAATCCCTCGTCGGATACGCAGTATTTT	CATSNPSSDTQYF
TRBV12-3/TRBV12-4	NA	TRBJ2-7	NA	TGTGCCAGCAGTTCGACAGCGAACTCCTACGAGCAGTACTTC	CASSSTANSYEQYF
TRBV20-1	TRBD1	TRBJ2-3	NA	TGCAGTGCTAGCGGGACAGGAACTAGCACAGATACGCAGTATTTT	CSASGTGTSTDTQYF
TRBV19	TRBD1	TRBJ2-7	few	TGTGCCAGTAGGAATCCGGGACAGGGATCCTACGAGCAGTACTTC	CASRNPGQGSYEQYF
TRBV29-1	TRBD2	TRBJ2-3	many	TGCAGCGTTGTGGGTAAGCGGGGGCGGAGCACAGATACGCAGTATTTT	CSVVGKRGRSTDTQYF
TRBV7-9	NA	TRBJ1-3	few	TGTGCCAGCAGCTTAGGTCTCCTCTCTGGAAACACCATATATTTT	CASSLGLLSGNTIYF
TRBV2	TRBD1	TRBJ2-1	NA	TGTGCCAGCAGTGGGCCGGACAGGGCCTACAATGAGCAGTTCTTC	CASSGPDRAYNEQFF
TRBV15	NA	TRBJ1-4	NA	TGTGCCACCAGCAGAGATAGGTTGAGCGGTAATGAAAAACTGTTTTTT	CATSRDRLSGNEKLFF
TRBV18	NA	TRBJ2-5	few	TGTGCCAGCTCACAACAGGGTGGTCGCCACCAAGAGACCCAGTACTTC	CASSQQGGRHQETQYF
TRBV10-3	TRBD2	TRBJ2-2	NA	TGTGCCATCAGTGGGGGACGGGAGGGCCCCACCGGGGAGCTGTTTTTT	CAISGGREGPTGELFF
TRBV20-1	TRBD2	TRBJ2-7	NA	TGCAGTGGGCAGCGGGGGGGCTACGAGCAGTACTTC	CSGQRGGYEQYF
TRBV4-3	NA	TRBJ2-3	few	TGCGCCAGCAGCCCCAACGCGGGACCAGATAGCACAGATACGCAGTATTTT	CASSPNAGPDSTDTQYF
TRBV5-8	NA	TRBJ2-7	NA	TGTGCCAGCACCTCCTTAGGGGCTTCCTACGAGCAGTACTTC	CASTSLGASYEQYF
TRBV7-2	NA	TRBJ2-7	many	TGTGCCAGCAGCTTGAGTCAGGGTCTCTACGAGCAGTACTTC	CASSLSQGLYEQYF
TRBV5-1	NA	TRBJ2-1	few	TGCGCCAGCAGCTGGATGAATGAGCAGTTCTTC	CASSWMNEQFF
TRBV29-1	NA	TRBJ2-3	NA	TGCAGCGTTGGGTGGGAGAGGGAGTCAGATACGCAGTATTTT	CSVGWERESDTQYF
TRBV6-2/TRBV6-3	NA	TRBJ1-2	NA	TGTGCCAGCAGTTTCAGGGTGGCCTATGGCTACACCTTC	CASSFRVAYGYTF
TRBV4-3	NA	TRBJ1-2	few	TGCGCCAGCAGCCAAGCGTGGGGTGGCTACACCTTC	CASSQAWGGYTF
TRBV11-2	NA	TRBJ2-5	few	TGTGCCAGCAGCTTAGATGGGACCGACTTTATCCAAGAGACCCAGTACTTC	CASSLDGTDFIQETQYF
TRBV30	TRBD2	TRBJ2-5	few	TGTGCCTGGGCCAGACTAGCCCCAGAGACCCAGTACTTC	CAWARLAPETQYF
TRBV12-3/TRBV12-4	NA	TRBJ1-5	many	TGTGCCAGCACCCCCGGGGGGACCCAGCCCCAGCATTTT	CASTPGGTQPQHF
TRBV9	NA	TRBJ1-3	few	TGTGCCAGTACTGGGACCGCCACTGGAAACACCATATATTTT	CASTGTATGNTIYF
TRBV6-4	NA	TRBJ1-2	NA	TGTGCCAGCAGTGACTCTGGGGTCACCTTC	CASSDSGVTF
TRBV5-1	NA	TRBJ2-3	NA	TGCGCCAGCAGCCCCTCGCCTGTAGACCGCTCGGGGCCAGATACGCAGTATTTT	CASSPSPVDRSGPDTQYF
TRBV6-2/TRBV6-3	NA	TRBJ2-2	few	TGTGCCAGCAGACCCCAATCGACCACCGGGGAGCTGTTTTTT	CASRPQSTTGELFF
TRBV11-2	NA	TRBJ2-1	many	TGTGCCAGCAGCCCCCGGAATAGCGGAAGCTCCTACAATGAGCAGTTCTTC	CASSPRNSGSSYNEQFF
TRBV7-3	TRBD2	TRBJ2-3	few	TGTGCCAGCAGCCTAGCGGGAGGGCAGGATACGCAGTATTTT	CASSLAGGQDTQYF